The 30 T cell receptor beta chains listed next were all sequenced from one sample in a study of cytomegalovirus exposure and HLA in healthy donors. The PCR made use of 60 Vbeta and 13 Jbeta primers. Method: immunoSEQ multiplex PCR; TCRdb's copy keeps in-frame clones and lacks some. The data hold roughly 110,000 clones, with less than 80% observed a single time. The specimen was PBMCs. These receptors all stem from a man between 60 and 75 years old in good health and CMV-seronegative.

The CDR3 loop is CASSQGRGGVGQYF. For the CDR3, the DNA is TGTGCCAGCAGCCAAGGACGAGGGGGGGTGGGGCAGTATTTT. V and J are TRBV4-2 and TRBJ2-3; the D gene is possibly TRBD2 (7 bases). The germline CDR1 and CDR2 sequences are LGHNA and YNFKEQ. The CDR3 spans 14 residues. V shed 1 base and J shed 11 bases, with 16 bases lying between them.

The V and J genes are TRBV9 and TRBJ1-1, with 8 positions matching TRBD1. Germline CDR1 reads SGDLS; CDR2 reads YYNGEE. This CDR3 region has 16 residues. V dropped 0 bases and J dropped 5; count of bases not matched to a gene: 9. CDR3 coding DNA: TGTGCCAGCAGCGTAGCAGTTCAGGGGGCGTTTACTGAAGCTTTCTTT. This codes for CASSVAVQGAFTEAFF.

This clone was seen more than once but under ten times. The V call is TRBV6-5, the J call TRBJ1-2; tentatively, D is TRBD1 (5 bases). Germline CDR1 reads MNHEY; CDR2 reads SVGAGI. The CDR3 loop spans 14 amino acids. The V gene lost 5 bases and the J gene lost 6 bases, with 16 bases spanning the gap. CDR3 protein: CASSVRVAVDGYTF. In DNA, the CDR3 is TGTGCCAGCAGTGTCAGGGTGGCGGTCGATGGCTACACCTTC.

This clone was detected a few times. V gene TRBV7-2 combines with J gene TRBJ1-2, with 9 positions matching TRBD1. Losses at the gene ends were 5 bases for V and 4 bases for J; bases not matched to a gene: 14. Germline CDR1 SGHTA, CDR2 FQGNSA. This CDR3 contains 17 residues. CDR3 sequence reads: CASSQFSGQGSTYGYTF. The CDR3, as DNA: TGTGCCAGCAGCCAGTTTTCGGGACAGGGTTCGACCTATGGCTACACCTTC.

This rearrangement joins TRBV9 to TRBJ1-4; 10 bases map to TRBD1. Germline assignment: CDR1 SGDLS and CDR2 YYNGEE. With 4 bases clipped from V and 8 bases from J, the junction kept 5 bases outside the gene matches. The CDR3 covers 14 residues. CDR3 region: CASSLGQGGEKLFF. Written as DNA, the CDR3 is TGTGCCAGCAGCCTCGGACAGGGGGGGGAAAAACTGTTTTTT. Complete variable domain (other parts from reference TRBV9 and TRBJ1-4): DSGVTQTPKHLITATGQRVTLRCSPRSGDLSVYWYQQSLDQGLQFLIQYYNGEERAKGNILERFSAQQFPDLHSELNLSSLELGDSALYFCASSLGQGGEKLFFGSGTQLSVL.

J is TRBJ2-7 and V is TRBV15, with a weak D call TRBD2 (6 bases). There are 16 residues in the CDR3. V was trimmed by 1 base and J by 1 base, leaving 14 bases between them. CDR1 is LNHNV, CDR2 YYDKDF, per germline (reference sequence). The CDR3 DNA is TGTGCCACCAGCAGAGGCGAGGGACTCCAATCCTACGAGCAGTACGTC. The encoded protein is CATSRGEGLQSYEQYV.

The sample holds a few counts of this clone. The rearrangement joins TRBV5-1 to TRBJ2-5; 14 bases align to TRBD2. The CDR3 runs 16 residues. The junction had 0 bases not matched to a gene; V was cut back by 0 bases and J by 2 bases. Germline loops: CDR1 SGHRS, CDR2 YFSETQ. In DNA, the CDR3 is TGCGCCAGCAGCTTGGGACTAGCGGGGGGGCAAGAGACCCAGTACTTC. Translated: CASSLGLAGGQETQYF.

This clone showed up just a few times. The genes are TRBV5-1 and TRBJ1-1, with no clear D. This CDR3 is 12 amino acids long. V was trimmed by 3 bases and J by 5 bases, leaving 8 bases between them. Germline CDR1 and CDR2: SGHRS and YFSETQ. The CDR3 nucleotides read TGCGCCAGCAGCTGGAGTGGGACTGAAGCTTTCTTT. Amino acids: CASSWSGTEAFF.

V is TRBV19 and J is TRBJ1-2; D possibly corresponds to TRBD1 (6 bases). This CDR3 comprises 16 residues. V was clipped by 5 bases and J by 0 bases, with 16 bases between them. Germline V lookup: CDR1 LNHDA, CDR2 SQIVND (reference sequence). The CDR3 region has the DNA TGTGCCAGTAGTCCAAGCGAGGACAGCTCTAACTATGGCTACACCTTC. Amino acid sequence: CASSPSEDSSNYGYTF.

V is TRBV7-3 and J is TRBJ2-3; D possibly corresponds to TRBD2 (5 bases). CDR3 length equals 15 residues. The ends were cut back, 3 bases at V and 2 bases at J, with 12 bases in the middle. The V gene's germline CDR1 is SGHTA and CDR2 FQGTGA. CDR3 loop: CASSFSDYYTDTQYF. The CDR3 DNA reads TGTGCCAGCAGCTTTTCCGACTACTACACAGATACGCAGTATTTT.

The J gene is TRBJ1-5, the V gene TRBV7-6, with D uncertain. Germline CDR1 and CDR2: SGHVS and FNYEAQ. The V end was cut by 4 bases, the J end by 5 bases, with 9 bases between. The CDR3 contains 13 residues. CDR3 bases: TGTGCCAGCAGCTCCTCCCGTTATCAGCCCCAGCATTTT. Its protein is CASSSSRYQPQHF.

The V and J genes are TRBV23-1 and TRBJ1-5; D unresolved. TRBV23-1 carries the ORF label, with uncertain function. V gave up 4 bases and J gave up 5 bases, with 21 bases separating them. The CDR3 spans 17 residues. CDR3 loop: CASSPNPGGSVDQPQHF. In DNA form, the CDR3 reads TGCGCCAGCAGTCCGAATCCGGGAGGGTCTGTTGATCAGCCCCAGCATTTT.

The chain uses TRBV6-1 and TRBJ2-3, with TRBD1 as a possible D gene (5 bases). The CDR3 sequence is 14 residues long. Germline loops: CDR1 MNHNS, CDR2 SASEGT. Trimming left V 6 bases short and J 4 bases short, with 14 bases between. This CDR3 is CASSERGGADTQYF. CDR3 coding DNA: TGTGCCAGCAGCGAAAGGGGTGGAGCAGATACGCAGTATTTT.

The chain combines TRBV6-1 with TRBJ2-7; 11 bases fit TRBD1. The CDR3 is made up of 14 amino acids. CDR1 MNHNS and CDR2 SASEGT come from the germline V gene. V dropped 7 bases and J dropped 4; count of bases not matched to a gene: 6. The CDR3 bases are TGTGCCAGCACCAGGACAGGGGGCCAGTACGAGCAGTACTTC. Protein product: CASTRTGGQYEQYF.

V and J are TRBV5-1 and TRBJ1-5; D not certain. The V gene lost 0 bases and the J gene lost 7 bases, with 11 bases spanning the gap. CDR3 length: 14 amino acids. The germline gives CDR1 SGHRS, CDR2 YFSETQ. The CDR3 DNA follows: TGCGCCAGCAGCTTGGACGGCGGAACCCAGCCCCAGCATTTT. Its protein is CASSLDGGTQPQHF.

There are a few counts of this clone. This rearrangement joins TRBV9 to TRBJ2-1; TRBD1 matches 9 bases. CDR3 length: 16 residues. V dropped 0 bases and J dropped 4; count of bases not matched to a gene: 5. CDR1 is SGDLS, CDR2 YYNGEE, per germline. The CDR3 is CASSVGTGQGYNEQFF. The CDR3 nucleotides are TGTGCCAGCAGCGTAGGTACGGGACAGGGTTACAATGAGCAGTTCTTC.

The gene calls are TRBV21-1 and TRBJ1-2. TRBV21-1 is a documented pseudogene. This CDR3 region has 15 residues. CDR3 sequence reads: CASSKGGQEDYGYTF. The CDR3 DNA follows: TGTGCCAGCAGCAAAGGCGGGCAGGAGGACTATGGCTACACCTTC.

The rearrangement joins TRBV4-3 to TRBJ2-6; weak D call: TRBD2 (6 bases). The length of the CDR3 is 16 residues. CDR1 is LGHNA, CDR2 YSLEER, per germline. V was cut by 4 bases and J by 3 bases, with 13 bases left in between. The CDR3 nucleotides read TGCGCCAGCAGCCCCGGGGCGGGGTTTGGGGCCAACGTCCTGACTTTC. It yields the protein CASSPGAGFGANVLTF.

V and J are TRBV2 and TRBJ2-5; 11 positions agree with TRBD2. In germline, CDR1 is SNHLY, CDR2 FYNNEI. Trimming removed 8 bases from V and 4 bases from J; junction bases left unmatched: 9. The CDR3 contains 15 residues. DNA of the CDR3: TGTGCCAGCGATATTAGCGGGGGGGCAGGAGAGACCCAGTACTTC. Protein sequence: CASDISGGAGETQYF.

This chain joins TRBV7-3 and TRBJ2-2; TRBD2 aligns across 9 bases. CDR1 SGHTA and CDR2 FQGTGA come from the germline V gene. The CDR3 extends over 15 amino acids. J was trimmed by 7 bases and V by 2 bases; bases with no gene match: 5. Here the CDR3 DNA reads TGTGCCAGCAGCTTAGCGGGGGGGCCGAGCGGGGAGCTGTTTTTT. Its protein is CASSLAGGPSGELFF.

The chain joins TRBV13 to TRBJ2-7, with D unclear. Germline CDR1 and CDR2: PRHDT and FYEKMQ (reference sequence). This CDR3 spans 13 amino acids. Trimming pared 6 bases from V and 0 bases from J, leaving 9 bases between. The CDR3 spells CASSSQFSYEQYF. In nucleotides, the CDR3 is TGTGCCAGCAGTTCACAGTTCTCCTACGAGCAGTACTTC.

CDR3 in DNA: TGTGCCAGCAGCTTGTCAGGGGCAGGCTATGGCTACACCTTC. Translating it yields CASSLSGAGYGYTF. The chain has TRBV11-2 and TRBJ1-2; TRBD1 might be the D (6 bases). Germline CDR1 and CDR2: SGHAT and FQNNGV. V was pared by 3 bases and J by 4 bases, with 12 bases between. This CDR3 is 14 amino acids long.

The J gene is TRBJ2-6, the V gene TRBV2, with a weak D call TRBD1 (5 bases). V lost 8 bases and J 4 bases, leaving 12 bases between the germline ends. Per the germline V gene, CDR1 is SNHLY and CDR2 is FYNNEI. The CDR3 length is 14 residues. CDR3 in DNA: TGTGCCAGCGGTACAGGATCCGGGGCCAACGTCCTGACTTTC. Protein sequence: CASGTGSGANVLTF.

V usage is TRBV6-5 and J usage is TRBJ1-2; D not certain. Germline assignment: CDR1 MNHEY and CDR2 SVGAGI. Trimming removed 2 bases at V and 4 bases at J, with 11 bases between. CDR3 length: 14 residues. The CDR3 here is CASSYGQRAYGYTF. DNA for the CDR3: TGTGCCAGCAGTTACGGGCAGCGGGCCTATGGCTACACCTTC.

The chain recombines TRBV10-3 with TRBJ2-1, with a possible D match to TRBD2 (5 bases). The V end lost 6 bases, the J end lost 6 bases, and 9 bases lay between the germline ends. Germline loops: CDR1 ENHRY, CDR2 SYGVKD. The CDR3 length is 12 residues. Here the CDR3 reads CAIRASSNEQFF. The CDR3 bases are TGTGCCATCAGGGCTAGCTCCAATGAGCAGTTCTTC.

The sample holds a few counts of this clone. This sequence joins TRBV15 and TRBJ1-2; tentative D call: TRBD1 (5 bases). The germline gives CDR1 LNHNV, CDR2 YYDKDF (reference sequence). CDR3 length: 15 residues. V was pared by 5 bases and J by 8 bases, with 21 bases between. In DNA, the CDR3 is TGTGCCACCAGCGGGACCGGAGCTCGGGCGGGAGGCTACACCTTC. Translating it yields CATSGTGARAGGYTF.

V and J are TRBV9 and TRBJ2-5, with TRBD2 matching 14 bases. This CDR3 has 18 amino acids. V dropped 3 bases and J dropped 2; count of bases not matched to a gene: 9. Looked up from germline, CDR1 is SGDLS and CDR2 is YYNGEE. The CDR3, as DNA: TGTGCCAGCAGCGGGAGTAGGGGACTAGCGGGGGCGCAAGAGACCCAGTACTTC. Translating gives CASSGSRGLAGAQETQYF.

The rearrangement uses TRBV25-1 and TRBJ1-5; D perhaps matches TRBD1 (5 bases). Trimming shortened V by 3 bases and J by 3 bases, and 15 bases separated the two germline ends. The CDR3 consists of 16 residues. In germline, CDR1 is MGHDK, CDR2 SYGVNS. This CDR3 is CASSESQDTNNQPQHF. The CDR3, as DNA: TGTGCCAGCAGTGAGTCACAGGACACCAACAATCAGCCCCAGCATTTT.

The chain is built from TRBV7-8 and TRBJ2-1; 10 bases align to TRBD1. The junction had 4 bases not matched to a gene; V was cut back by 4 bases and J by 4 bases. CDR3 size: 15 residues. Germline values: CDR1 SGHVS, CDR2 FQNEAQ. CDR3 in amino acids: CASSSTGGFYNEQFF. Written as DNA, the CDR3 is TGTGCCAGCAGCTCGACAGGGGGCTTTTACAATGAGCAGTTCTTC.

This clone has only one observation. This sequence joins TRBV11-2 and TRBJ2-7; possible D gene TRBD2, 5 bases. The germline V and J ends were trimmed by 3 bases and 6 bases, with 12 bases remaining between them. This CDR3 has 13 residues. From germline, CDR1 is SGHAT and CDR2 FQNNGV. The CDR3 DNA sequence: TGTGCCAGCAGCTTTACGCTAGCTGGCGAGCAGTACTTC. As protein: CASSFTLAGEQYF.